The 19 T cell receptor beta chains presented below share a single source sample, sequenced in a study of glioma-infiltrating T cells. The iRepertoire nested amplicon-rescue multiplex PCR amplified TCR alpha and beta CDR3s from RNA. Each CDR3 protein is one row after TCRdb ran MiXCR on the multiplex PCR reads. The sample has 95,000 to 150,000 distinct CDR3 sequences, approximately 25% seen once; the top ten hold about 15%. Sequencing was performed on glioma tissue, nonneoplastic brain tissue, or PBMCs (not recorded which). These TCRs come from a human donor with low-grade glioma or glioblastoma, undergoing nonglioma brain surgery, or in good health (not recorded which).

As regards this clonotype: An end of the junction does not agree with germline; a read error may underlie this. The rearrangement links TRBV6-1 to TRBJ1-2, with D hard to call. In germline, CDR1 is MNHNS, CDR2 SASEGT. The CDR3 is 12 residues long. The CDR3 DNA is TGTGCCATCAGTGAACAGAACTATGGCTACACCTTC. As protein: CAISEQNYGYTF.

The V call is TRBV5-4, the J call TRBJ2-1; D not resolved. Trimming took 4 bases from V and 7 from J, leaving 12 bases between them. There are 13 residues in the CDR3. Germline CDR1 reads SGHNT; CDR2 reads YYREEE (reference sequence). CDR3 in amino acids: CASSPYRGNEQFF. The CDR3 bases are TGTGCCAGCAGCCCATACCGCGGTAATGAGCAGTTCTTC.

In the case of this clonotype: Being one base from a much bigger clone, this may be a read error. V and J are TRBV4-1 and TRBJ2-3; D uncertain. Germline assignment: CDR1 MGHRA and CDR2 YSYEKL. CDR3 size: 15 residues. CDR3 DNA sequence: TGCGCCAGCAGCCAAGATCCAGACCGCACAGATAGGCAGTATTTT. It is translated as CASSQDPDRTDRQYF.

With respect to this clonotype: A clone one base away is much larger, so this may be a read error. This chain links TRBV7-9 with TRBJ2-7; D call uncertain. The CDR3 extends over 12 amino acids. V lost 3 bases and J 12 bases, leaving 15 bases between the germline ends. Germline V gene sequence: CDR1 SEHNR, CDR2 FQNEAQ (reference sequence). The CDR3 nucleotides are TGTGCCAGCAGCTTCGGTTGTATTTCTCTGTACTTC. Its protein is CASSFGCISLYF.

This clonotype was counted many times. The V and J genes are TRBV19 and TRBJ2-1; 7 bases fit TRBD2. Trimming removed 4 bases from V and 4 bases from J; junction bases left unmatched: 10. The CDR3 loop spans 16 amino acids. In germline, CDR1 is LNHDA, CDR2 SQIVND (reference sequence). The CDR3 region is CASSTPWGGGYNEQFF. The CDR3 nucleotides read TGTGCCAGTAGTACCCCGTGGGGGGGGGGGTACAATGAGCAGTTCTTC.

This clonotype was picked up many times. V gene TRBV2 combines with J gene TRBJ1-5; TRBD1 matches 7 bases. This CDR3 spans 13 amino acids. Trimming removed 8 bases from V and 5 bases from J; junction bases left unmatched: 6. Germline V gene lookup returns CDR1 SNHLY and CDR2 FYNNEI. The CDR3 reads CASAGGGYQPQHF. For the CDR3, the DNA is TGTGCCAGCGCAGGGGGAGGGTATCAGCCCCAGCATTTT.

The chain is built from TRBV28 and TRBJ2-1; TRBD2 matches at 12 bases. CDR1 and CDR2 from the germline V gene are MDHEN and SYDVKM. V dropped 8 bases and J dropped 8; count of bases not matched to a gene: 7. The CDR3 spans 14 residues. The DNA of the CDR3 is TGTGCCAGCCCTAGCGGGAGGGCCGACGATGAGCAGTTCTTC. As protein: CASPSGRADDEQFF. Full variable domain (remainder filled in from reference TRBV28 and TRBJ2-1): DVKVTQSSRYLVKRTGEKVFLECVQDMDHENMFWYRQDPGLGLRLIYFSYDVKMKEKGDIPEGYSVSREKKERFSLILESASTNQTSMYLCASPSGRADDEQFFGPGTRLTVL.

This clonotype was seen more than once but under ten times. The chain employs TRBV5-1 and TRBJ2-7, with 8 bases lining up with TRBD1. The CDR3 covers 15 residues. The V segment lost 3 bases and the J segment 0 bases; nucleotides outside the gene matches: 5. Germline V gives CDR1 SGHRS, CDR2 YFSETQ. CDR3 region: CASSSQGAGSYEQYF. The CDR3 coding sequence is TGCGCCAGCAGCTCCCAGGGGGCGGGCTCCTACGAGCAGTACTTC.

This clonotype was seen many times. This CDR3 reads CASTNPGQLYQETQYF. Written as DNA, the CDR3 is TGTGCCAGCACAAATCCGGGACAGCTGTACCAAGAGACCCAGTACTTC. The J gene is TRBJ2-5, the V gene TRBV6-1; 7 nucleotides align to TRBD1. V shed 7 bases, J shed 0 bases, and the junction held 11 bases outside the gene matches. CDR3 size: 16 residues. The V gene's germline CDR1 is MNHNS and CDR2 SASEGT.

This clonotype appeared a few times. This chain joins TRBV4-1 and TRBJ2-2, with D hard to call. V dropped 6 bases and J dropped 6 bases, with 11 bases sitting between them. This CDR3 contains 13 residues. Germline V gives CDR1 MGHRA, CDR2 YSYEKL. CDR3 sequence reads: CASSYQSSGELFF. For the CDR3, the DNA is TGCGCCAGCAGTTACCAAAGCTCCGGGGAGCTGTTTTTT.

A few counts support this clonotype. V is TRBV9 and J is TRBJ2-1, with 7 nucleotides matching TRBD2. There are 14 residues in the CDR3. J gave up 5 bases and V 2 bases, and 4 bases lay outside the gene matches. Germline V gene lookup returns CDR1 SGDLS and CDR2 YYNGEE. CDR3 sequence: CASSVGREHNEQFF. CDR3 nucleotides: TGTGCCAGCAGCGTGGGGCGGGAGCACAATGAGCAGTTCTTC.

The chain combines TRBV12-3 or TRBV12-4 with TRBJ2-6; TRBD1 or TRBD2 may be the D gene (5 bases each). The CDR3 is 15 amino acids. V was trimmed by 3 bases and J by 2 bases, leaving 8 bases between them. The CDR3 spells CASSLKGPGANVLTF. In DNA form, the CDR3 reads TGTGCCAGCAGTTTGAAGGGACCTGGGGCCAACGTCCTGACTTTC.

This clonotype has more than one count but fewer than ten. The chain couples TRBV29-1 to TRBJ1-2, with D maybe TRBD1 (5 bases). The CDR3 consists of 13 residues. Trimming took 4 bases from V and 2 from J, leaving 11 bases between them. Per the germline V gene, CDR1 is SQVTM and CDR2 is ANQGSEA. CDR3 sequence reads: CSVAAGGNYGYTF. The CDR3 bases are TGCAGCGTTGCAGCGGGGGGGAACTATGGCTACACCTTC.

This clonotype was detected many times. The chain couples TRBV5-1 to TRBJ1-1; 9 bases match TRBD1. Germline V gene data show CDR1 as SGHRS and CDR2 as YFSETQ. The J segment lost 6 bases and the V segment lost 0 bases, leaving 6 bases of the junction unmatched. CDR3 length: 15 amino acids. CDR3 DNA sequence: TGCGCCAGCAGCTTGGAGACAGGGGGTCTGGCTGAAGCTTTCTTT. Translating it yields CASSLETGGLAEAFF.

This clonotype was found many times. The rearrangement links TRBV7-9 to TRBJ2-4; weak D call: TRBD2 (5 bases). The CDR3 length is 18 residues. Germline CDR1 SEHNR, CDR2 FQNEAQ (reference sequence). Between the trimmed V and J ends, which lost 2 bases and 3 bases, there was a span of 20 bases. The CDR3 nucleotides read TGTGCCAGCAGCTTATCTTCCGGGAAACCCATGGGCAAAAACATTCAGTACTTC. Its translation: CASSLSSGKPMGKNIQYF.

As to this clonotype: With a much larger clone just one base away, this may be a read error. The genes are TRBV6-1 and TRBJ2-1; tentatively, D is TRBD2 (5 bases). Germline lookup yields CDR1 MNHNS and CDR2 SASEGT. Trimming took off 10 bases at V and 4 bases at J, with 14 bases between the two ends. The CDR3 consists of 13 residues. Here the CDR3 DNA reads TGTGCCACCACACCGACTACTTACAATGAGCAGTTCTTC. This sequence encodes CATTPTTYNEQFF.

This clonotype was counted at least ten times. The chain recombines TRBV6-1 with TRBJ2-5; D perhaps matches TRBD1 (6 bases). The CDR3 has 13 amino acids. The germline gives CDR1 MNHNS, CDR2 SASEGT. Trimming removed 5 bases from V and 10 bases from J, with 17 bases in between. CDR3 residues: CASSYGVRGNQYF. CDR3 nucleotide sequence: TGTGCCAGCAGTTATGGGGTCAGGGGAAACCAGTACTTC.

This clonotype occurred many times. This chain uses TRBV10-3 with TRBJ2-7; D ambiguous. Trimming stripped 5 bases from V and 7 bases from J, with 9 bases between. The CDR3 runs to 11 residues. CDR1 and CDR2 from the germline V gene are ENHRY and SYGVKD. CDR3 in amino acids: CAISTDREQYF. CDR3 in DNA: TGTGCCATCAGTACCGATAGGGAGCAGTACTTC.

This clonotype was observed many times. V and J are TRBV7-7 and TRBJ1-5; D not resolved. The CDR3 has 13 residues. Per the germline V gene, CDR1 is SSHAT and CDR2 is FNYEAQ (reference sequence). V was pared by 2 bases and J by 4 bases, with 6 bases between. The CDR3 bases are TGTGCCAGCAGCTTAAGTCCAAATCAGCCCCAGCATTTT. Its translation is CASSLSPNQPQHF.